This entry describes one T cell receptor (beta chain). Antigen: not known. This sample stems from a study of beta chain features in type 1 diabetes. Study in general: Age, gender and cell yields were similar between patients and healthy donors.

Sampling consisted of one heparinised blood draw per donor, averaging around 120 mL. V was clipped by 0 bases and J by 4 bases, with 22 bases between them. The CDR3 runs to 18 residues. Of the isolated RNA, all was reverse transcribed, and so the sequenced material was expressed TCRB transcripts. Repertoires were generated with immunoSEQ multiplex PCR, while TCRdb's copy carries only in-frame clones and drops some. The sample has 200,000 to 300,000 clones, about 20% seen once; the top ten hold 0.025% to 0.035%. Findings and limits, study-wide: The study found that naive, central memory and Treg TCRB repertoires appeared more similar in patients than in healthy donors. PCR might favor shorter templates, equally in patients and controls. A moderate, significant TCRB CDR3 shortening appeared in type 1 diabetes across four CD4+ subsets.

This TCR was sampled from a woman between 40 and 55 years old with type 1 diabetes. The chain combines TRBV23-1 with TRBJ2-7, with D tentatively TRBD1 (7 bases). TRBV23-1 carries the ORF label, with uncertain function. Sample: naive CD4+ T cells from blood. This CDR3 is CASSQSSRIRQGGYEQYF. The CDR3 nucleotides read TGCGCCAGCAGTCAATCCTCCCGAATTCGACAGGGAGGATACGAGCAGTACTTC.